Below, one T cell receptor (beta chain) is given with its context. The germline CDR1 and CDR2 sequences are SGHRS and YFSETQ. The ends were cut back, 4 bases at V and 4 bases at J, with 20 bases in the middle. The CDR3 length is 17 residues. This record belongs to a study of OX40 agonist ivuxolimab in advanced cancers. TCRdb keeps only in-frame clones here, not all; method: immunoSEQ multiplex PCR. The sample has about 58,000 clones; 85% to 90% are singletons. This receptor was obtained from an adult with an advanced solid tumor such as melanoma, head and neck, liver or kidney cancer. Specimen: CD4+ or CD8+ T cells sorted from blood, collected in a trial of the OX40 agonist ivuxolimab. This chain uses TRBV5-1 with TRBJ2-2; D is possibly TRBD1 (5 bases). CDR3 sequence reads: CASSPDRGRSSTGELFF. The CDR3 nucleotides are TGCGCCAGCAGCCCGGATAGGGGCAGATCCTCCACCGGGGAGCTGTTTTTT.